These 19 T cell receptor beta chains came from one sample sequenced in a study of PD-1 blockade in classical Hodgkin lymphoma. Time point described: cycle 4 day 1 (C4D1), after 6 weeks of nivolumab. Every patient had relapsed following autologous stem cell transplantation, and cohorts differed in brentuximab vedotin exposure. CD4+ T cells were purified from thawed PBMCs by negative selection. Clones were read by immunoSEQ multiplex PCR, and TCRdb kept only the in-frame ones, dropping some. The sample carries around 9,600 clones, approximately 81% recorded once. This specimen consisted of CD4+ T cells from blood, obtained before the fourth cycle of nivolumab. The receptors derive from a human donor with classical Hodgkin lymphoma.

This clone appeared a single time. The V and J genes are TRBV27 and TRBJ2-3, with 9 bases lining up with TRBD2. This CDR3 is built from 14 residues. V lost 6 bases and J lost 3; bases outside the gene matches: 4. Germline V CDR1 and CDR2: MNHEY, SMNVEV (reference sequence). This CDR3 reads CASRASGATDTQYF. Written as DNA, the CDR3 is TGTGCCAGCAGAGCTAGCGGGGCGACAGATACGCAGTATTTT.

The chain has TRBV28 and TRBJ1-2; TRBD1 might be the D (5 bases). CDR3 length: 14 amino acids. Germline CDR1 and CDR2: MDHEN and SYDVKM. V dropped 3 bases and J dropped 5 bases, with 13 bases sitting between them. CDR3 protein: CASSFGAEAYGYTF. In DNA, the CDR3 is TGTGCCAGCAGTTTTGGGGCAGAAGCTTATGGCTACACCTTC.

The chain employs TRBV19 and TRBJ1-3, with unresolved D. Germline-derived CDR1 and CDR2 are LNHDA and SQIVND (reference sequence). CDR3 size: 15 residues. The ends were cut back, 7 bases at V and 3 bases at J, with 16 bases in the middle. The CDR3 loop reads CASTPTGSGGNTIYF. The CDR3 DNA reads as TGTGCCAGTACCCCCACGGGATCTGGTGGAAACACCATATATTTT.

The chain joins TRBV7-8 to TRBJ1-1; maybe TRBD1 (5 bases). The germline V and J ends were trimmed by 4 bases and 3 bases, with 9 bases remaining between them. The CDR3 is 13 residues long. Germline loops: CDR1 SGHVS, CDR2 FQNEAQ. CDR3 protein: CASSSGGYTEAFF. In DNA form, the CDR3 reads TGTGCCAGCAGCTCTGGGGGATACACTGAAGCTTTCTTT.

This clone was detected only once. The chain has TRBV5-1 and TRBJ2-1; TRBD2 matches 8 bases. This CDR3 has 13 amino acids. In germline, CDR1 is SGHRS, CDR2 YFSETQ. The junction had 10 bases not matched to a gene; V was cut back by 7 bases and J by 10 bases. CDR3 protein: CASEGSGAPEQFF. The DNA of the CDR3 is TGCGCCAGCGAGGGTAGCGGGGCTCCCGAGCAGTTCTTC.

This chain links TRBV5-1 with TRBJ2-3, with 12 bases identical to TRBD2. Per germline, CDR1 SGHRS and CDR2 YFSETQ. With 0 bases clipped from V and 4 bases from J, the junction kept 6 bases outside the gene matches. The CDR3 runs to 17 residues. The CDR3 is CASSLGRTSGAADTQYF. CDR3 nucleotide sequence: TGCGCCAGCAGCTTGGGTCGGACTAGCGGGGCAGCAGATACGCAGTATTTT.

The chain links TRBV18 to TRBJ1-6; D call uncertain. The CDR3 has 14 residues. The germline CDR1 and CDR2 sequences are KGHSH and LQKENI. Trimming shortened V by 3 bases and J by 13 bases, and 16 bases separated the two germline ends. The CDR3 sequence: CASSPGGQVSPLHF. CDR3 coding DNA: TGTGCCAGCTCACCGGGCGGTCAGGTCTCTCCCCTCCACTTT.

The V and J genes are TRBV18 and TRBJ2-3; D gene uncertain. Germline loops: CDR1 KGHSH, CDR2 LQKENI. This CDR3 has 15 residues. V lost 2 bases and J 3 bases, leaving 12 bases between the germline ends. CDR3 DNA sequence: TGTGCCAGCTCACCAACAGACTCGAAAACAGATACGCAGTATTTT. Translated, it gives CASSPTDSKTDTQYF.

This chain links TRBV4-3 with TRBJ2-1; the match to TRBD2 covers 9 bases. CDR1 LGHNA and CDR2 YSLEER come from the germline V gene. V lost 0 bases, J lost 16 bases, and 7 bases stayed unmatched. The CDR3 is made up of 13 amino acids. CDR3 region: CASSQELTSGYFF. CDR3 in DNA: TGCGCCAGCAGCCAAGAGCTTACTAGCGGGTATTTCTTC.

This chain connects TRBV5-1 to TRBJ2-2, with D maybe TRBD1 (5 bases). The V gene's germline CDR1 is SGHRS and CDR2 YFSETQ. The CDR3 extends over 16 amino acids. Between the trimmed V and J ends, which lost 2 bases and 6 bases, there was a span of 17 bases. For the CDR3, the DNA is TGCGCCAGCAGCTTACAGGCGAACCCGAGAGCCGGGGAGCTGTTTTTT. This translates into CASSLQANPRAGELFF.

This CDR3 reads CASSWTGTQETQYF. In nucleotides, the CDR3 is TGCGCCAGCAGCTGGACCGGGACCCAAGAGACCCAGTACTTC. The rearrangement joins TRBV5-1 to TRBJ2-5; possibly TRBD1 or TRBD2 for D (5 bases each). Trimming left V 3 bases short and J 1 base short, with 10 bases between. Germline V gene lookup returns CDR1 SGHRS and CDR2 YFSETQ. This CDR3 comprises 14 residues.

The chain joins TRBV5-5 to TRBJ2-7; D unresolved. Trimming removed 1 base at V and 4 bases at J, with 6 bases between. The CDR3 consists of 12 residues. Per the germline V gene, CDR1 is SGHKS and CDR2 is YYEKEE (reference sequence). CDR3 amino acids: CASSLLGYEQYF. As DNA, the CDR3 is TGTGCCAGCAGCTTGCTGGGATACGAGCAGTACTTC.

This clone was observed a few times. The CDR3 loop reads CASSLDRGDTQYF. In DNA, the CDR3 is TGTGCCAGCAGTCTAGACAGGGGAGATACGCAGTATTTT. The V call is TRBV2, the J call TRBJ2-3; TRBD1 matches 8 bases. The length of the CDR3 is 13 residues. Germline V CDR1 and CDR2: SNHLY, FYNNEI. The V gene end was trimmed by 5 bases and the J gene end by 5 bases; junction bases not matched to a gene: 3.

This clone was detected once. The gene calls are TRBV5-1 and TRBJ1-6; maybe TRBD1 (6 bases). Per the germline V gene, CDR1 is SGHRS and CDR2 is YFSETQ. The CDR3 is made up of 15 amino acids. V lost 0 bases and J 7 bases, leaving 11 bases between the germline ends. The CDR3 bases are TGCGCCAGCAGCTTGGAGGGGGAAAGGAATTCACCCCTCCACTTT. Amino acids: CASSLEGERNSPLHF.

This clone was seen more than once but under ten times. The CDR3, as DNA: TGTGCCAGCAGTGTACTAGCGGGGATCGAGCAGTACTTC. It encodes CASSVLAGIEQYF. This chain uses TRBV2 with TRBJ2-7; 10 bases align to TRBD2. The CDR3 spans 13 residues. CDR1 is SNHLY, CDR2 FYNNEI, per germline. The ends lost 4 bases at V and 6 bases at J; junction bases unmatched: 3.

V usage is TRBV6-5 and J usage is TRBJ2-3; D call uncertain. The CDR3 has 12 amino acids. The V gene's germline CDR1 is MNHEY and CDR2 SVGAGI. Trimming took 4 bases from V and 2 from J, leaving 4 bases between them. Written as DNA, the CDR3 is TGTGCCAGCAGTTCCTCCACAGATACGCAGTATTTT. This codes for CASSSSTDTQYF.

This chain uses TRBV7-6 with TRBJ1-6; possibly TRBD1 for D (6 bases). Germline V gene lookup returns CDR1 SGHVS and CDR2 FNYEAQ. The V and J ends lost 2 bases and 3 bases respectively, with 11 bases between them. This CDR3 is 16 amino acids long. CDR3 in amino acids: CASSLSQGHYNSPLHF. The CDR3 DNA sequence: TGTGCCAGCAGCTTATCGCAGGGACACTATAATTCACCCCTCCACTTT.

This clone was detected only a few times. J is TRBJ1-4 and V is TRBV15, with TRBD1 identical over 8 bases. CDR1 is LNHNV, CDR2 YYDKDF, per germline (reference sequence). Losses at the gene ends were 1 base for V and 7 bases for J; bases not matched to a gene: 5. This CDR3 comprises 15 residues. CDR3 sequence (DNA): TGTGCCACCAGCAGAGGCTCAGGGGGCGGTGAAAAACTGTTTTTT. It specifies CATSRGSGGGEKLFF.

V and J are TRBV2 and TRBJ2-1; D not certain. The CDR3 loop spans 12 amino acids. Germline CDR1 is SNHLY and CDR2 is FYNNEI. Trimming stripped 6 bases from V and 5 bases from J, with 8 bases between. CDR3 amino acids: CASSYADNEQFF. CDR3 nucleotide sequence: TGTGCCAGCAGCTACGCCGACAATGAGCAGTTCTTC.